The rows below give T cell receptor beta chains drawn from one sample of a study of identical twins. TCRdb ran MiXCR on the 5' RACE reads and lists one entry per CDR3 protein. The table has about 790,000 distinct CDR3 sequences, 18% seen once. Separately, the same data were catalogued under a study of T cells expressing NK-cell markers.

The sequenced sample was PBMCs. Every receptor here comes from a woman under 30 in good health. The CDR3 runs from the conserved cysteine through the conserved F or W. A D gene is named only where the DNA matches it firmly. Size tells how often a clone was seen (once, few, many) or the class of an expanded clone, and some rows leave it out.

>TRBJ1-2|TRBV10-3|few|TRBD1
TGTGCCATCAGGTTCGGGGACAGCAACTCAAATGGCTACACCTTC
CAIRFGDSNSNGYTF
>TRBJ1-1|TRBV15|.|TRBD1
TGTGCCACCAGCAGCCGGGACAGTTGGGGGGAAGCTTTCTTT
CATSSRDSWGEAFF
>TRBJ2-2|TRBV12-3/TRBV12-4|.|.
TGTGCCAGCAGTTTACTACAGTCGAACACCGGGGAGCTGTTTTTT
CASSLLQSNTGELFF
>TRBJ2-7|TRBV20-1|.|.
TGCAGTGCTGGAGACGGGACCGTACCCTTTGGGCAGTACTTC
CSAGDGTVPFGQYF
>TRBJ2-5|TRBV5-1|.|TRBD1
TGCGCCAGCGCGGGACAGGGCTCGTACCAAGAGACCCAGTACTTC
CASAGQGSYQETQYF
>TRBJ1-2|TRBV9|.|.
TGTGCCAGCAGCGTACGGCGGTACGGCTACACCTTC
CASSVRRYGYTF
>TRBJ2-7|TRBV3-1|.|.
TGTGCCAGCAGCAAAGGACAGTCCCACGAGCAGTACTTC
CASSKGQSHEQYF
>TRBJ2-7|TRBV6-2/TRBV6-3|few|TRBD2
TGTGCCATTGCCAGGACTAGCGGCTTCTACGAGCAGTACTTC
CAIARTSGFYEQYF
>TRBJ2-1|TRBV19|.|TRBD2
TGTGCCAGTAGCTCCGGGACTAGCGGGAATTACAATGAGCAGTTCTTC
CASSSGTSGNYNEQFF
>TRBJ2-2|TRBV12-3/TRBV12-4|.|.
TGTGCCACCAGAAAGGTCACCGGGGAGCTGTTTTTT
CATRKVTGELFF
>TRBJ2-6|TRBV12-3/TRBV12-4|.|.
TGTGCCAGCAGTTTGGGTGGAGGGGCCCGTGGGGCCAACGTCCTGACTTTC
CASSLGGGARGANVLTF
>TRBJ2-1|TRBV9|few|TRBD2
TGTGCCAGCAGCTACACTAGCGGACTTGAGCAGTTCTTC
CASSYTSGLEQFF
>TRBJ2-1|TRBV10-1|.|TRBD2
TGCGCCAGCAGTGATATTAGCGGGAGGGCCAATGAGCAGTTCTTC
CASSDISGRANEQFF
>TRBJ2-7|TRBV20-1|.|.
TGCAGTGTTCGGGCCGGGACCGTATACGAGCAGTACTTC
CSVRAGTVYEQYF
>TRBJ2-5|TRBV7-2|.|.
TGTGCCAGCAGCTTCTCTACAGAAGAGACCCAGTACTTC
CASSFSTEETQYF
>TRBJ2-3|TRBV7-9|.|.
TGTGCCAGCAGCTCGGGACTCTACACAGATACGCAGTATTTT
CASSSGLYTDTQYF
>TRBJ2-7|TRBV12-3/TRBV12-4|.|TRBD2
TGTGCCAGTAGCGGGAGCGGAAACGAGCAGTACTTC
CASSGSGNEQYF
>TRBJ2-7|TRBV10-3|.|TRBD2
TGTGCCATCAGTGAGTCCGGGACTAGCGGGAGAGAGCAGTACTTC
CAISESGTSGREQYF
>TRBJ1-1|TRBV7-9|.|.
TGTGCCAGCAGCGCGGGACACCTGAGGACTGAAGCTTTCTTT
CASSAGHLRTEAFF
>TRBJ2-1|TRBV20-1|few|.
TGCAGTGCCACAGGGGAGACTAGCGACTCCTACAATGAGCAGTTCTTC
CSATGETSDSYNEQFF
>TRBJ2-4|TRBV10-3|.|.
TGTGCCATCAGTGAAGAGGGAGCCAAAAACATTCAGTACTTC
CAISEEGAKNIQYF
>TRBJ1-1|TRBV3-1|.|.
TGTGCCAGCAGCCAAGGGGGCGCAGGGTCCTCTGAAGCTTTCTTT
CASSQGGAGSSEAFF
>TRBJ1-1|TRBV6-2/TRBV6-3|few|.
TGTGCCAGCAGTTCTGCAGGGTCGGGAGAAACTGAAGCTTTCTTT
CASSSAGSGETEAFF
>TRBJ2-5|TRBV20-1|few|.
TGCAGTGCGTACGGAAAAGAGACCCAGTACTTC
CSAYGKETQYF
>TRBJ2-4|TRBV20-1|.|.
TGCAGTGCTGGATCCGGGATACTACGCACCAAAAACATTCAGTACTTC
CSAGSGILRTKNIQYF
>TRBJ1-1|TRBV6-1|.|.
TGTGCCAGCATTGGGAGGGGAGGCACTGAAGCTTTCTTT
CASIGRGGTEAFF
>TRBJ1-1|TRBV7-2|many|.
TGTGCCAGCAGCTTAGTCGTCGGGAACACTGAAGCTTTCTTT
CASSLVVGNTEAFF
>TRBJ2-7|TRBV20-1|.|.
TGCAGTGCTAGAGACGCTAGCGTCTTCTCCTACGAGCAGTACTTC
CSARDASVFSYEQYF
>TRBJ2-1|TRBV20-1|.|.
TGCAGTGCTGTATACAACAACGTCAACAATGAGCAGTTCTTC
CSAVYNNVNNEQFF
>TRBJ2-1|TRBV20-1|.|TRBD2
TGCTGCTTTATAAAAACTCCGGGGAGGGGCAACAATGAGCAGTTCTTC
CCFIKTPGRGNNEQFF
>TRBJ1-1|TRBV6-4|few|.
TGTGCCAGCAGTGACAAGGCCCCTGAAGCTTTCTTT
CASSDKAPEAFF
>TRBJ1-2|TRBV19|few|.
TGTGCCAGTAGTAGTACGGCCAGGGACGGCTACACCTTC
CASSSTARDGYTF
>TRBJ2-1|TRBV29-1|.|.
TGCAGCGCCACCTCCAGGGGGGCTGATGAGCAGTTCTTC
CSATSRGADEQFF
>TRBJ2-7|TRBV10-3|few|TRBD2
TGTGCCATCAGTGAGTCGACTAGCCCCTACGAGCAGTACTTC
CAISESTSPYEQYF
>TRBJ2-3|TRBV15|.|.
TGTGCCACCAGCAGAGATGGGGCAGCTACAGATACGCAGTATTTT
CATSRDGAATDTQYF
>TRBJ2-7|TRBV15|.|TRBD2
TGTGCCACCAGCAGCCCCTACAGAGGCGGGAGCTTCGACGAGCAGTACTTC
CATSSPYRGGSFDEQYF
>TRBJ2-7|TRBV29-1|.|TRBD1
TGCAGCGGTGGGACAGGGGATACCTACGAGCAGTACTTC
CSGGTGDTYEQYF
>TRBJ2-1|TRBV7-8|.|TRBD2
TGTGCCAGCAGCCCCGCCCGAACTAGCGGGGGCTCTGAGCAGTTCTTC
CASSPARTSGGSEQFF